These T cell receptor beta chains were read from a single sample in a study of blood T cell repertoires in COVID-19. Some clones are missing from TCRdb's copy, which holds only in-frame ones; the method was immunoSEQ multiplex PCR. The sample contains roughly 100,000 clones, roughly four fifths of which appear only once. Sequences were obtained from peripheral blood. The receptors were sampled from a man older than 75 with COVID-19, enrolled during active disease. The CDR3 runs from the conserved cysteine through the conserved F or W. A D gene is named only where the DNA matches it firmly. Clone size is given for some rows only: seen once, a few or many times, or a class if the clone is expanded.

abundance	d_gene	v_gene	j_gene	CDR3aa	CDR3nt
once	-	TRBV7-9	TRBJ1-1	CASSRSEAFF	TGTGCCAGCAGCCGAAGCGAAGCTTTCTTT
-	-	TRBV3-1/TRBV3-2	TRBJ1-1	CASSQEMQGLTEAFF	TGTGCCAGCAGCCAAGAGATGCAGGGCCTCACTGAAGCTTTCTTT
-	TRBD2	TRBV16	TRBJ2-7	CASSQSGLAGTYEQYF	TGTGCCAGCAGCCAATCCGGACTAGCGGGTACCTACGAGCAGTACTTC
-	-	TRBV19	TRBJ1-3	CASSSLKTGGSGNTIYF	TGTGCCAGTAGTTCGCTGAAGACAGGTGGCTCTGGAAACACCATATATTTT
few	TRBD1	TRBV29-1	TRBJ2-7	CSVAAGQGAKYEQYF	TGCAGCGTTGCCGCGGGACAGGGGGCGAAGTACGAGCAGTACTTC
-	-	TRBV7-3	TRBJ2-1	CASSSGRFGDEQFF	TGTGCCAGCAGCTCTGGGAGGTTCGGGGATGAGCAGTTCTTC
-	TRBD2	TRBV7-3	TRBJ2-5	CASSLGLASPPMETQYF	TGTGCCAGCAGCCTCGGACTAGCGTCGCCACCAATGGAGACCCAGTACTTC
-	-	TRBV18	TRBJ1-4	CASSPQGRAGEKLFF	TGTGCCAGCTCTCCCCAAGGGAGGGCGGGAGAAAAACTGTTTTTT
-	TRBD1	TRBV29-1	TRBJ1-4	CSVLDRVNEKLFF	TGCAGCGTTCTTGACAGGGTTAATGAAAAACTGTTTTTT
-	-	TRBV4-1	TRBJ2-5	CASSQEQRWGETQYF	TGCGCCAGCAGCCAAGAGCAGCGGTGGGGAGAGACCCAGTACTTC
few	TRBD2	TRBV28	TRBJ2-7	CASSLGLAGVYEQYF	TGTGCCAGCAGTCTTGGACTAGCGGGAGTGTACGAGCAGTACTTC
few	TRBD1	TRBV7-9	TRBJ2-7	CASGIQGEQYF	TGTGCCAGCGGAATACAGGGGGAGCAGTACTTC
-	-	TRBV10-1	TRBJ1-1	CASSESKSTEAFF	TGCGCCAGCAGTGAGTCGAAGAGCACTGAAGCTTTCTTT
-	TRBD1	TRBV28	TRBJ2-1	CASSVGQFYNEQFF	TGTGCCAGCAGTGTGGGACAGTTTTACAATGAGCAGTTCTTC
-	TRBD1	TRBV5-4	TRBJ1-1	CASSLGDRNTEAFF	TGTGCCAGCAGCTTGGGGGACAGGAACACTGAAGCTTTCTTT
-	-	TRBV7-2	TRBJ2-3	CASRRLQQLQDTQYF	TGTGCCAGCAGACGATTACAGCAGCTACAAGATACGCAGTATTTT
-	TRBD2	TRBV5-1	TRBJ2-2	CASGLAGTGELFF	TGCGCCAGCGGACTAGCGGGTACCGGGGAGCTGTTTTTT
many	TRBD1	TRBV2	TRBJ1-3	CASKAQGPGNTIYF	TGTGCCAGCAAAGCACAGGGGCCTGGAAACACCATATATTTT
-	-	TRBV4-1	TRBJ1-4	CASSQDNRGGNEKLFF	TGCGCCAGCAGCCAAGATAATAGGGGAGGAAATGAAAAACTGTTTTTT
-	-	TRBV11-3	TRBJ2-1	CASSLGLASYNEQFF	TGTGCCAGCAGCTTAGGCTTAGCTAGCTACAATGAGCAGTTCTTC
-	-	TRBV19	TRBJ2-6	CASSRGAGANVLTF	TGTGCCAGTAGCAGGGGGGCTGGGGCCAACGTCCTGACTTTC
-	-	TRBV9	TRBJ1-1	CASSVAGLPYIAEAFF	TGTGCCAGCAGCGTAGCGGGGTTACCATACATCGCTGAAGCTTTCTTT